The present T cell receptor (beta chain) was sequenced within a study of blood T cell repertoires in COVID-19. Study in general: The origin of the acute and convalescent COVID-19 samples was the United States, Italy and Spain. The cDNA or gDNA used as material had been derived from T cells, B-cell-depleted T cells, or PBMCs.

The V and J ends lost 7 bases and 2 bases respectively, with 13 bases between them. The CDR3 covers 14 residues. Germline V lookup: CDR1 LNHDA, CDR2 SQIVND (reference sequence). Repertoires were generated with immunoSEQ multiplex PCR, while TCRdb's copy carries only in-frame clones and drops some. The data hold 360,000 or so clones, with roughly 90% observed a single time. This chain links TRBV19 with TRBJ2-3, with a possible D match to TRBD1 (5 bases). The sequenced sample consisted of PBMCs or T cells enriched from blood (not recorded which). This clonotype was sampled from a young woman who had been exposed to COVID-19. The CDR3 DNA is TGTGCCAGTACGTACAGGACCCCCACAGATACGCAGTATTTT. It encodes CASTYRTPTDTQYF.